This T cell receptor beta chain was identified in a study of human T cells and chemical hapten exposure. At the level of the study: Patch tests containing 0.01% DPC, applied to the upper back, were read at 6 days.

Noted time point: patch test 1, 2 weeks after DPC sensitization. Treatment described: therapeutic diphenylcyclopropenone sensitization with weekly scalp DPC. Donors, patients with alopecia ranging from 18 to 70 years old and judged suitable for DPC, provided samples. Attachment of unique molecular identifiers to individual cDNA molecules was performed in the library. Using its own MiXCR run on the RACE reads, TCRdb lists one record per CDR3 protein. The sample contains around 120,000 distinct CDR3 sequences, about 13% of which appear only once. V was cut by 1 base and J by 4 bases, with 11 bases left in between. CDR3 length: 14 residues. This clonotype has ten or more counts.

The chain combines TRBV12-3 or TRBV12-4 with TRBJ2-7, with D uncertain. The sequencing here drew on whole blood, taken in connection with sensitization to the hapten diphenylcyclopropenone (DPC). The sequence was obtained from a man between 18 and 35 years old with alopecia areata. Some clones in this sample may be carry-over from other donors' samples. CDR3 loop: CASSLGDGMYEQYV. The CDR3 DNA reads as TGTGCCAGCAGTTTAGGTGACGGTATGTACGAGCAGTACGTC.